The 20 T cell receptor beta chains below all came from one sample that was sequenced in a study of T cell repertoires in aging, cancer and after chemotherapy. The template was genomic DNA from peripheral blood, not RNA. Rearranged V-D-J TRB sequences were amplified with a mixed TRB-A/B primer pool. TCRdb redid the calling of the multiplex PCR reads with MiXCR, one entry per CDR3 protein. The table shows 6,000 to 8,500 distinct CDR3 sequences, with over 25% occurring only once. The sequenced material came from blood. Receptors were obtained from a human donor with a blood cancer.

The J gene is TRBJ1-5, the V gene TRBV12-3 or TRBV12-4; tentatively, D is TRBD1 (5 bases). The CDR3 spans 17 residues. V was cut by 2 bases and J by 2 bases, with 16 bases left in between. CDR3 nucleotide sequence: TGTGCCAGCAGTTTATGGGACTTTAAAAGGGGCAATCAGCCCCAGCATTTT. Its translation is CASSLWDFKRGNQPQHF.

This clonotype occurred a few times. The rearrangement uses TRBV5-1 and TRBJ2-2, with D possibly TRBD1 on 6 matching bases. V was shortened by 2 bases and J by 1 base, with 15 bases between the two germline ends. Germline V gene data show CDR1 as SGHRS and CDR2 as YFSETQ. The CDR3 totals 17 residues. CDR3 region: CASSFGTGTQNTGELFF. The CDR3 DNA follows: TGCGCCAGCAGCTTTGGGACCGGGACACAGAACACCGGGGAGCTGTTTTTT. Full variable domain (rest looked up from reference TRBV5-1 and TRBJ2-2): KAGVTQTPRYLIKTRGQQVTLSCSPISGHRSVSWYQQTPGQGLQFLFEYFSETQRNKGNFPGRFSGRQFSNSRSEMNVSTLELGDSALYLCASSFGTGTQNTGELFFGEGSRLTVL.

This clonotype rates as medium-sized (0.01 to 0.1%). The chain's CDR3 is CSVEDPPQYEQYF. CDR3 sequence (DNA): TGCAGCGTTGAAGATCCCCCTCAGTACGAGCAGTACTTC. The rearrangement joins TRBV29-1 to TRBJ2-7; no reliable D call. CDR1 and CDR2 from the germline V gene are SQVTM and ANQGSEA. CDR3 length: 13 residues. The ends were cut back, 0 bases at V and 4 bases at J, with 10 bases in the middle.

The rearrangement uses TRBV6-5 and TRBJ1-1, with a possible D match to TRBD1 (5 bases). Germline V gives CDR1 MNHEY, CDR2 SVGAGI. Trimming removed 5 bases from V and 0 bases from J, with 16 bases in between. The CDR3 is made up of 16 amino acids. The CDR3 DNA reads as TGTGCCAGCAGTCCACAAGCGGACAACCTGAACACTGAAGCTTTCTTT. Translated, it gives CASSPQADNLNTEAFF.

This chain connects TRBV5-1 to TRBJ2-3; 9 bases are a match to TRBD2. CDR1 and CDR2 (germline): SGHRS, YFSETQ. CDR3 length equals 15 residues. The junction had 4 bases not matched to a gene; V was cut back by 5 bases and J by 0 bases. The CDR3 bases are TGCGCCAGCAGTTCTAGCGGGGAAAGCACAGATACGCAGTATTTT. As protein: CASSSSGESTDTQYF.

Sample share makes this clonotype medium-sized. V usage is TRBV6-1 and J usage is TRBJ2-3; D not resolved. V lost 8 bases to trimming and J lost 6 bases, with 12 bases between them. Germline CDR1 MNHNS, CDR2 SASEGT. This CDR3 is 12 amino acids long. DNA of the CDR3: TGTGCCAGCGGGCCTGAGCCTGATACGCAGTATTTT. This sequence encodes CASGPEPDTQYF.

The chain joins TRBV12-3 or TRBV12-4 to TRBJ1-6; the D gene is possibly TRBD1 (5 bases). The CDR3 runs to 15 residues. V dropped 6 bases and J dropped 2 bases, with 11 bases sitting between them. DNA of the CDR3: TGTGCCAGCAGGAGACTGGGGCCCTATAATTCACCCCTCCACTTT. As protein: CASRRLGPYNSPLHF.

The chain combines TRBV5-4 with TRBJ2-3; D gene ambiguous. V dropped 0 bases and J dropped 4 bases, with 6 bases sitting between them. The CDR3 totals 13 residues. Germline values: CDR1 SGHNT, CDR2 YYREEE (reference sequence). Here the CDR3 reads CASSLGSSDTQYF. CDR3 bases: TGTGCCAGCAGCTTGGGGAGTTCAGATACGCAGTATTTT.

This clonotype occurred a few times. The chain recombines TRBV5-4 with TRBJ2-5; 8 bases are a match to TRBD2. The germline V gene encodes CDR1 SGHNT and CDR2 YYREEE (reference sequence). The CDR3 is made up of 16 amino acids. After removal of 3 bases from V and 5 bases from J, the junction contained 12 bases not matched to a gene. CDR3 loop: CASSSVYTGGSETQYF. For the CDR3, the DNA is TGTGCCAGCAGCTCTGTGTATACGGGGGGGAGTGAGACCCAGTACTTC.

This clonotype is labeled medium-sized. V usage is TRBV12-3 or TRBV12-4 and J usage is TRBJ2-7; 10 bases are shared with TRBD1. The CDR3 runs 13 residues. V shed 7 bases and J 4 bases; nucleotides not matched to a gene: 4. CDR3 protein: CASTRQGAYEQYF. The CDR3 region has the DNA TGTGCCAGCACGAGACAGGGGGCATACGAGCAGTACTTC.

The chain combines TRBV20-1 with TRBJ2-5; 7 nucleotides match TRBD2. This CDR3 comprises 14 residues. J gave up 1 base and V 3 bases, and 5 bases lay outside the gene matches. From germline, CDR1 is DFQATT and CDR2 SNEGSKA (reference sequence). The CDR3 DNA sequence: TGCAGTGCTAGCCGGGGGGAGGGCCAAGAGACCCAGTACTTC. Protein sequence: CSASRGEGQETQYF.

To note about this clonotype: Possible read error: a much larger clone is one base away. The chain is built from TRBV5-4 and TRBJ2-5; D perhaps matches TRBD1 (6 bases). V was shortened by 6 bases and J by 5 bases, with 17 bases between the two germline ends. There are 14 residues in the CDR3. The V gene's germline CDR1 is SGHNT and CDR2 YYREEE (reference sequence). CDR3 bases: TGTGCCAGCACCATTGACAGGCCAACGGAGACCCAGTACTTC. Translation: CASTIDRPTETQYF. The variable domain in full, completed from reference TRBV5-4 and TRBJ2-5, reads ETGVTQSPTHLIKTRGQQVTLRCSSQSGHNTVSWYQQALGQGPQFIFQYYREEENGRGNFPPRFSGLQFPNYSSELNVNALELDDSALYLCASTIDRPTETQYFGPGTRLLVL.

The chain recombines TRBV11-3 with TRBJ2-3; TRBD2 matches 9 bases. With V trimmed by 2 bases and J by 1 base, 13 bases remained unmatched. The CDR3 extends over 19 amino acids. Germline V gene data show CDR1 as SGHNT and CDR2 as YENEEA. CDR3 DNA sequence: TGTGCCAGCAGCTTATATCCCCTCGGAGCTAGCGGGGGCACAGATACGCAGTATTTT. Translating gives CASSLYPLGASGGTDTQYF.

Sample share makes this clonotype medium-sized. This chain uses TRBV12-3 or TRBV12-4 with TRBJ2-3; 13 positions agree with TRBD2. The CDR3 is 16 residues long. V shed 7 bases, J shed 1 base, and the junction held 5 bases outside the gene matches. Here the CDR3 DNA reads TGTGCCAGCACCAAAGGACTAGCGGGGGGCACAGATACGCAGTATTTT. It translates to CASTKGLAGGTDTQYF.

This clonotype is a singleton in its sample. This chain uses TRBV7-2 with TRBJ2-3; no definite D call. Germline CDR1 reads SGHTA; CDR2 reads FQGNSA. Trimming took off 2 bases at V and 5 bases at J, with 5 bases between the two ends. The CDR3 has 12 amino acids. The CDR3: CASSLTRDTQYF. Written as DNA, the CDR3 is TGTGCCAGCAGCTTAACAAGAGATACGCAGTATTTT.

This clonotype was seen a single time. The V gene is TRBV4-2, the J gene TRBJ2-7; D may be TRBD1 (5 bases). Per the germline V gene, CDR1 is LGHNA and CDR2 is YNFKEQ. Trimming cost V 0 bases and J 0 bases, with 12 bases left between them. The CDR3 totals 16 residues. As DNA, the CDR3 is TGTGCCAGCAGCCAAGATGGGTCCAGGGCCTCCTACGAGCAGTACTTC. Protein product: CASSQDGSRASYEQYF.

This clonotype has a handful of counts. V and J are TRBV10-2 and TRBJ2-6; 9 nucleotides line up with TRBD1. The CDR3 has 15 amino acids. Germline CDR1 WSHSY, CDR2 SAAADI. Losses at the gene ends were 6 bases for V and 4 bases for J; bases not matched to a gene: 4. The DNA for the CDR3 is TGCGCCAGCAGAGGACAGGGGTTGGGGGCCAACGTCCTGACTTTC. Amino acids: CASRGQGLGANVLTF.

This clonotype occurred a few times. The rearrangement links TRBV6-4 to TRBJ2-1; perhaps D is TRBD1 or TRBD2 (7 bases each). There are 15 residues in the CDR3. V lost 2 bases to trimming and J lost 7 bases, with 15 bases between them. CDR1 MRHNA and CDR2 SNTAGT come from the germline V gene. CDR3 bases: TGTGCCAGCAGTGACGGGCCCAGGGGGGGGAATGAGCAGTTCTTC. Residues: CASSDGPRGGNEQFF.

Sample share makes this clonotype medium-sized. This chain connects TRBV29-1 to TRBJ2-3; D unresolved. Germline CDR1 SQVTM, CDR2 ANQGSEA. The CDR3 is 10 residues long. The V end lost 7 bases, the J end lost 4 bases, and 6 bases lay between the germline ends. CDR3 sequence (DNA): TGCAGCGGACTGTCAGATACGCAGTATTTT. This codes for CSGLSDTQYF.

This chain's CDR3 is CASSLGGETGSATF. Here the CDR3 DNA reads TGTGCCAGCAGCTTAGGAGGGGAGACGGGGTCCGCCACCTTC. This rearrangement joins TRBV7-6 to TRBJ1-2, with D possibly being TRBD1 (5 bases). This CDR3 contains 14 residues. V was shortened by 1 base and J by 13 bases, with 19 bases between the two germline ends. Per germline, CDR1 SGHVS and CDR2 FNYEAQ.